These 10 T cell receptor beta chains share one sample of origin, sequenced in a study of cytomegalovirus exposure and HLA in healthy donors. PCR employed 60 Vbeta and 13 Jbeta primers. The repertoire was sequenced with immunoSEQ multiplex PCR; TCRdb's copy has only in-frame clones and lacks some. The sample gives around 150,000 clones, about 71% of which show up once; 2.5% to 3% is in the top ten. Sequencing was done on a sample of PBMCs. These receptors were collected from a woman aged 30 to 39 in good health and CMV-seronegative.

The chain couples TRBV5-4 to TRBJ1-2; 8 bases line up with TRBD1. The J segment lost 4 bases and the V segment lost 0 bases, leaving 5 bases of the junction unmatched. The CDR3 runs 15 residues. Per germline, CDR1 SGHNT and CDR2 YYREEE (reference sequence). As DNA, the CDR3 is TGTGCCAGCAGCTTGGGCACAGGGGGTGTCTATGGCTACACCTTC. Translation: CASSLGTGGVYGYTF.

CDR3 coding DNA: TGTGCCAGCAGCGTAGGCCAGTACAATGAGCAGTTCTTC. It specifies CASSVGQYNEQFF. The rearrangement joins TRBV9 to TRBJ2-1; unclear D gene. V lost 0 bases and J lost 4, with 5 bases in between. CDR3 length equals 13 residues. Germline loops: CDR1 SGDLS, CDR2 YYNGEE.

This sequence joins TRBV7-9 and TRBJ1-4; D unresolved. Germline assignment: CDR1 SEHNR and CDR2 FQNEAQ (reference sequence). Between the trimmed V and J ends, which lost 4 bases and 2 bases, there was a span of 11 bases. This CDR3 contains 15 residues. CDR3 nucleotides: TGTGCCAGCAGCTCCCTTCGGTACACTAATGAAAAACTGTTTTTT. Translating gives CASSSLRYTNEKLFF.

This chain joins TRBV18 and TRBJ1-5, with D maybe TRBD1 (6 bases). Germline CDR1 reads KGHSH; CDR2 reads LQKENI. The V end was cut by 3 bases, the J end by 5 bases, with 8 bases between. The CDR3 is 13 amino acids. CDR3 amino acids: CASSPAGDQPQHF. CDR3 DNA: TGTGCCAGCTCACCCGCAGGGGATCAGCCCCAGCATTTT.

The chain carries TRBV4-3 and TRBJ2-3; the D gene is possibly TRBD2 (6 bases). From germline, CDR1 is LGHNA and CDR2 YSLEER. V dropped 0 bases and J dropped 4 bases, with 20 bases sitting between them. This CDR3 has 18 amino acids. DNA of the CDR3: TGCGCCAGCAGCCAAGACGGGGGTTATAGGACTGCCTCAGATACGCAGTATTTT. This sequence encodes CASSQDGGYRTASDTQYF.

CDR3 amino acids: CASSAIAGGPLGTDTQYF. The CDR3 bases are TGTGCCAGCAGCGCTATAGCGGGGGGGCCCCTGGGAACAGATACGCAGTATTTT. This chain uses TRBV11-2 with TRBJ2-3, with 11 bases matching TRBD2. After removal of 5 bases from V and 3 bases from J, the junction contained 13 bases not matched to a gene. Per germline, CDR1 SGHAT and CDR2 FQNNGV. This CDR3 spans 18 amino acids.

J is TRBJ2-7 and V is TRBV28; D may be TRBD2 (5 bases). The length of the CDR3 is 13 residues. Germline CDR1 is MDHEN and CDR2 is SYDVKM. Trimming removed 6 bases at V and 5 bases at J, with 14 bases between. CDR3 sequence (DNA): TGTGCCAGCAGACCTCCCCACGGGGACGAGCAGTACTTC. Translating gives CASRPPHGDEQYF. The complete variable domain, with remaining parts taken from reference TRBV28 and TRBJ2-7, reads DVKVTQSSRYLVKRTGEKVFLECVQDMDHENMFWYRQDPGLGLRLIYFSYDVKMKEKGDIPEGYSVSREKKERFSLILESASTNQTSMYLCASRPPHGDEQYFGPGTRLTVT.

This clone turned up a few times. This chain links TRBV18 with TRBJ1-1; D not certain. The V gene lost 8 bases and the J gene lost 1 base, with 8 bases spanning the gap. Germline V gene sequence: CDR1 KGHSH, CDR2 LQKENI. The CDR3 extends over 12 amino acids. The chain's CDR3 is CASKTPNTEAFF. Written as DNA, the CDR3 is TGTGCCAGCAAGACACCGAACACTGAAGCTTTCTTT.

Concerning this clone: The junction departs from germline at one end; a sequencing error may be responsible. The V call is TRBV4-1, the J call TRBJ2-1, with 7 bases matching TRBD2. The V gene's germline CDR1 is MGHRA and CDR2 YSYEKL. The CDR3 is 14 residues long. CDR3 loop: CASSQGAISGSPVF. The CDR3, as DNA: TGCGCCAGCAGCCAAGGAGCTATTAGCGGGTCCCCCGTCTTC.

The rearrangement joins TRBV6-6 to TRBJ1-1; D not resolved. V shed 3 bases and J shed 1 base, with 6 bases lying between them. In germline, CDR1 is MNHNY, CDR2 SVGAGI (reference sequence). The CDR3 spans 13 residues. Here the CDR3 reads CASSYEGNTEAFF. The CDR3 nucleotides are TGTGCCAGCAGTTATGAGGGGAACACTGAAGCTTTCTTT.